This T cell receptor (beta chain) was sequenced in a study of T cells after yellow fever vaccination. Using its own MiXCR run on the 5' RACE reads, TCRdb lists one record per CDR3 protein. The sample lists under 550,000 distinct CDR3 sequences, roughly 22% seen once, with roughly a sixth in the top ten. Trimming removed 0 bases from V and 2 bases from J, with 14 bases in between. This CDR3 comprises 16 residues. Germline CDR1 reads SNHLY; CDR2 reads FYNNEI. The TCR originated in a man aged 18 to 30 who received the YFV17D yellow fever vaccine. Sequenced material: PBMCs, taken approximately 22 days after the first yellow fever vaccination. V gene TRBV2 combines with J gene TRBJ2-7; D unresolved. The CDR3 DNA sequence: TGTGCCAGCAGTGAAGCTTTGTCATTTACCACCTACGAGCAGTACGTC. Translating gives CASSEALSFTTYEQYV.